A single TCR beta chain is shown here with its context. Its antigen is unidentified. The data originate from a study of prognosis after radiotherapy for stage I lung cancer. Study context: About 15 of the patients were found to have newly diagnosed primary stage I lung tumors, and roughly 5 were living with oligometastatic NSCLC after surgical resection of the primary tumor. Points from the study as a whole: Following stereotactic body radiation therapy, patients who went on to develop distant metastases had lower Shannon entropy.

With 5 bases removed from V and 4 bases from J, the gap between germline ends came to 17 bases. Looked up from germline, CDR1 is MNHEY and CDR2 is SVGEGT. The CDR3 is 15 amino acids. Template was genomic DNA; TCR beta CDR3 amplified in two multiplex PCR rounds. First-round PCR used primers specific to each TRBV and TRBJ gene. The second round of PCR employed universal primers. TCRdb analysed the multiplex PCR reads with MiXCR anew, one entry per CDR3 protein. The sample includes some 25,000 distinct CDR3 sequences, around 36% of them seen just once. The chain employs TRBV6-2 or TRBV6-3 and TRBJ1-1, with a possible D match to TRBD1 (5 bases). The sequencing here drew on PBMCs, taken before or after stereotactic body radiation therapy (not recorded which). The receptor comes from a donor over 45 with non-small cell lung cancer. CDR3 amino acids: CASSSAGRRGTEAFF. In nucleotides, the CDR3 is TGTGCCAGCAGTAGCGCGGGACGGAGGGGCACTGAAGCTTTCTTT.